This T cell receptor beta chain was sequenced for a study of beta chain features in type 1 diabetes listed by TCRdb under 2018. In terms of the full investigation: No differences in mean age, gender distribution, total cell number or subset yield were found between patients and healthy donors. A total of about 100,000,000 sorted cells were examined across all samples, and RNA yield correlated strongly with the number of cells per subset. The study compared the TCRB repertoires of sorted circulating CD4+ T cell subsets in recently diagnosed type 1 diabetes patients with those in matched healthy donors. Regulatory and stem cell-like memory subsets were obtained from only 8 patients and roughly eight healthy donors, while naive and central memory subsets were obtained from all 30 or so donors. The study at large found these results: Because cDNA rather than genomic DNA was sequenced, highly expressing activated cells could have been over-represented, although no difference in activation and CD3 levels was found between groups. A moderate but significant shortening of TCRB CDR3 length was observed in type 1 diabetes patients in all four CD4+ subsets. Naive, central memory and regulatory TCRB repertoires appeared more similar among patients than among healthy donors. PCR might favor shorter templates, but patient and control samples were amplified and corrected together, so any skew would affect both groups equally. Patients with type 1 diabetes made fewer insertions and deleted more nucleotides at VDJ recombination sites, implying thymic rearrangement abnormalities. Because small numbers of individuals were included in the HLA sub-analyses, any influence of HLA type on TCRB rearrangement was left unresolved.

Each donor gave one peripheral blood draw, about 110 mL on average, collected into heparinised tubes. A BD FACSAria II was used to sort naive, central memory, regulatory and stem cell-like memory CD4+ T cells with a panel that included CD45RO, CCR7, CD25, CD127, CD95 and CD27. Every sorted population had a purity above 95%. Right away, PBMCs were isolated by Lymphoprep density gradient centrifugation and were stained directly, with no culture step. Samples were stained and sorted in pairs, with one healthy donor and one patient per experiment, so that batch effects were minimized. The CDR3, from cysteine to phenylalanine, totals 16 residues. Only CDR3 DNA is held: 48 bases, read in frame from base 1. V lost 4 bases and J lost 6 bases; the stretch between them is 18 bases long. The germline V gene encodes CDR1 LGHNA and CDR2 YSLEER. The entire isolated RNA was reverse transcribed using the High Capacity cDNA Reverse Transcription Kit, and thus expressed TCRB transcripts were sequenced. Deep immunoSEQ sequencing was applied to naive, central memory and regulatory T cell samples, giving an average of about 3.6 million total reads per sample. After sorted cells were lysed in RLT buffer, RNA was extracted with DNase-treated RNeasy Micro or Mini kits, with the choice depending on cell number. To prevent cross-contamination, every cell subset was processed on its own, while patient and healthy donor samples were processed together. The immunoSEQ multiplex PCR was used to amplify TCRB sequences from cDNA, yielding 87-bp fragments that span the CDR3 region. Sequencing of the amplicons was done on the Illumina HiSeq platform. The study's processing was this. PCR bias was computationally corrected using synthetic template baselines, reads within Hamming distance 2 were collapsed, and singletons that could not be merged were discarded. Reads were aligned to IMGT to assign V, D and J genes, CDR3 length, and insertions or deletions at six rearrangement sites. Within each subset, clonotype counts were normalized to sorted cell number, after which true diversity and Gini coefficients were computed with the tcR R package. The overlap coefficient, calculated on TCRB nucleotide sequences, was used to quantify repertoire sharing. As a proxy for the pre-selection repertoire, out-of-frame TCRB sequences from naive cells were analyzed. Drawn from immuneACCESS, this table holds only the in-frame rearrangements with V and J called that TCRdb kept. Clones are partly lost; checked studies trace under half to an unresolved V gene and leave the rest unexplained. That table is the source of V, J and clone size, and D and trimming were worked out from the DNA. This sample has approximately 150,000 clones in its table, and about 9.4% of those were observed once. The ten largest account for under 1.5% of the sample.

A few counts support this clone. Its antigen remains undetermined. Base qualities are not recorded, but no much larger clone differs from it by a single base. The material sequenced was naive CD4+ T cells from blood. Interpreted using the paper, the cell subset or site label stands for: true naive CD4+ T cells. The TCR sequence derives from a man between 18 and 35 years old in good health. The rearrangement combines TRBV4-3 with TRBJ1-4; perhaps TRBD1 is the D gene, with 5 bases matching. Read as DNA, the sequence is TGCGCCAGCAGCCGGGGACTCCAGGAGGGCTATGAAAAACTGTTTTTT. Translated, this is CASSRGLQEGYEKLFF.